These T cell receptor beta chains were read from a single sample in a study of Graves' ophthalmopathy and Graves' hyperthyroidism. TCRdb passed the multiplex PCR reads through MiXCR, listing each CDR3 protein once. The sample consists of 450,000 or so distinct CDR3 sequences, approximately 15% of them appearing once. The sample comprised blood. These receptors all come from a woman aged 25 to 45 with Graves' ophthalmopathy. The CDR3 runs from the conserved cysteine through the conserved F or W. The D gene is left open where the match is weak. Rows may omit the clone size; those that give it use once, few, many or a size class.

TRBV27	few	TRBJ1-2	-	TGTGCCAGCAGTTCCTCCGATGGGGGCTACACCTTC	CASSSSDGGYTF
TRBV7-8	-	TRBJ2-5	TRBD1	TGTGCCAGCAGAACCGGGACAGGGGATTTAACGGCCCAGTACTTC	CASRTGTGDLTAQYF
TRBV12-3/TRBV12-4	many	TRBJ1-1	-	TGTGCCAGCAGTTTATTTGGGGATCTGAACACTGAAGCTTTCTTT	CASSLFGDLNTEAFF
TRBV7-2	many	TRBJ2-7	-	TGTGCCAGCAGCTTAGCGGGACCGGGATTCGCCTACGAGCAGTACTTC	CASSLAGPGFAYEQYF
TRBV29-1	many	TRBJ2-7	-	TGCAGCGTCGAGGACAGATTCTACGAGCAGTACTTC	CSVEDRFYEQYF
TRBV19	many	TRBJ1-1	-	TGTGCCATTGCTACAGGGCCTCGCACTGAAGCTTTCTTT	CAIATGPRTEAFF
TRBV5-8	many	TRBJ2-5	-	TGTGCCAGCAGCTTGAAGGGGGTGGAAGAGACCCAGTACTTC	CASSLKGVEETQYF
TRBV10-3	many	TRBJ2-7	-	TGTGCCATCAGTCCGAGGGGCTACGAGCAGTACTTC	CAISPRGYEQYF
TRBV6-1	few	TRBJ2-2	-	TGTGCCAGCACGCGGACCGATAACACCGGGGAGCTGTTTTTT	CASTRTDNTGELFF
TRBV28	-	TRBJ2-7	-	TGTGCCAGCATTGGGGGGTACTACGAGCAGTACTTC	CASIGGYYEQYF
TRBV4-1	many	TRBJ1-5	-	TGCGCCAGCAGCCCGACAACAGGGAGTGGAAGCAATCAGCCCCAGCATTTT	CASSPTTGSGSNQPQHF
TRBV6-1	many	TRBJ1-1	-	TGTGCCAGCAGTGAAGCAGTAGGAGGGAACACTGAAGCTTTCTTT	CASSEAVGGNTEAFF
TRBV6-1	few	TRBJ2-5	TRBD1	TGTGCCAGCAATACGGGACAGGGACATTCTGAGTCCCAGTACTTC	CASNTGQGHSESQYF
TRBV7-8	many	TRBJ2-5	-	TGTGCCAGCCGAGGGGGAGTCGATTATCAAGAGACCCAGTACTTC	CASRGGVDYQETQYF
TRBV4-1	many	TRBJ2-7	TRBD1	TGCGCCAGCAGCCAGAACAGGGACAGCGTCTACGAGCAGTACTTC	CASSQNRDSVYEQYF
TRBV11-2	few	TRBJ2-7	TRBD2	TGTGCCAGCAGCTTAGATCCCAGGACTAGCGGGGACCACGAGCAGTACTTC	CASSLDPRTSGDHEQYF
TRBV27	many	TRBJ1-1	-	TGTGCCAGCAGTTCTGGACGCCATGAAGCTTTCTTT	CASSSGRHEAFF
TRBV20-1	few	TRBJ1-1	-	TGCAGTGCTTACCCGCCGATAGGGGTGGGTGAAGCTTTCTTT	CSAYPPIGVGEAFF
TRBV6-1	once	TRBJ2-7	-	TGTGCCAGCAGTGAATGGCCAAGGAGCCCCTACGAGCAGTACTTC	CASSEWPRSPYEQYF
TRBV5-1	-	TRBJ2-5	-	TGCGCCAGCAGCTTGGGGACATCACTCGAGACCCAGTACTTC	CASSLGTSLETQYF
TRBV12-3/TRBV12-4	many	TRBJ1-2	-	TGTGCCAGCAGTTTTAGGACTCCAGAAGGCTACACCTTC	CASSFRTPEGYTF
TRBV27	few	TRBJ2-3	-	TGTGCCAGCAGTCGACACACCGGGGACTTCACAGATACGCAGTATTTT	CASSRHTGDFTDTQYF
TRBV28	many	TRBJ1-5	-	TGTGCCAGCAGGACAGGTCTATATCAGCCCCAGCATTTT	CASRTGLYQPQHF
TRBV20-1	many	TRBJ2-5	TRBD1	TGCAGTGCTACGGGACAGGGGTTAGTGACCCAGTACTTC	CSATGQGLVTQYF
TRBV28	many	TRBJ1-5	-	TGTGCCAGCAGGTCCCCAGGGATTCAGCCCCAGCATTTT	CASRSPGIQPQHF
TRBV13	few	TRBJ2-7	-	TGTGCCAGCTTCCGTCGTGGATCCTCCTACGAGCAGTACTTC	CASFRRGSSYEQYF
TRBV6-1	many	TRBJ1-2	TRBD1	TGTGCCACCTCAGGACAGGACCGAAATGGCTACACCTTC	CATSGQDRNGYTF
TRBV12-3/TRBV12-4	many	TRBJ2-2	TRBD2	TGTGCCAGCAGTTATCGGGGGGCCGGGGAGCTGTTTTTT	CASSYRGAGELFF
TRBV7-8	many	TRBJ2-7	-	TGTGCCAGCAGCCTCCACAGGGAAGACCCCTACGAGCAGTACTTC	CASSLHREDPYEQYF
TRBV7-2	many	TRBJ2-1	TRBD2	TGTGCCAGCAGCCCCGGGACTAGCGGGAGGGCCTCCTACAATGAGCAGTTCTTC	CASSPGTSGRASYNEQFF
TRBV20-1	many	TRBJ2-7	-	TGCAGTGCAAGGAGGGACCTCTCCTACGAGCAGTACTTC	CSARRDLSYEQYF
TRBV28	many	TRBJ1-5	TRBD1	TGTGCCAGCAGTTTAGGGGACAGGGTCAATCAGCCCCAGCATTTT	CASSLGDRVNQPQHF
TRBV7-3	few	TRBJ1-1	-	TGTGCCAGCAGCTTAGGATCGGGTACGGGGGATTACACTGAAGCTTTCTTT	CASSLGSGTGDYTEAFF
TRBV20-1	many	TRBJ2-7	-	TGCAGTGCTAGAGATTCCTGGACCGACTACGAGCAGTACTTC	CSARDSWTDYEQYF
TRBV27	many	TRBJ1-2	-	TGTGCCAGCAGTTTCCCACGAGGGGATGGCTACACCTTC	CASSFPRGDGYTF
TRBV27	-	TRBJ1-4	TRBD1	TGTGCCAGCAGGACAGGGGAAAAACTGTTTTTT	CASRTGEKLFF
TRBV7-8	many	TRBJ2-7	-	TGTGCCAGCAGCTTAAAAGCCAGGCCAAGCGACGAGCAGTACTTC	CASSLKARPSDEQYF
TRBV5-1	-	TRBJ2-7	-	TGCGCCAGCAGCCCCGGGTCTTCCACCTACGAGCAGTACTTC	CASSPGSSTYEQYF
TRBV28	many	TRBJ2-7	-	TGTGCCAGCACGAGGCGACCGGGACAACCGACGCTTAGACCTTACGAGCAGTACTTC	CASTRRPGQPTLRPYEQYF
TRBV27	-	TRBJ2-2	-	TGTGCCAGCAGTTTAAAGACAGGTTGGCTCACCGGGGAGCTGTTTTTT	CASSLKTGWLTGELFF
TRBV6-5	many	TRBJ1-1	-	TGTGCCAGCAGTTACTTAGTGGAGGACACTGAAGCTTTCTTT	CASSYLVEDTEAFF
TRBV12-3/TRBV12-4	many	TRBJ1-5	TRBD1	TGTGCCAGCAGCGTAGGACAGGGGGCTGGTCAGCCCCAGCATTTT	CASSVGQGAGQPQHF
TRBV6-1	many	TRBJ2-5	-	TGTGCCAGCAGTGTGAAGGGAGGTCAAGAGACCCAGTACTTC	CASSVKGGQETQYF
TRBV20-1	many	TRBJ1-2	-	TGCAGTGCTCAGGGACTTTGGGGCTACACCTTC	CSAQGLWGYTF
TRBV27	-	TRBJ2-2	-	TGTGCCAGCAGTCTCACCAGCGGTACCGGGGAGCTGTTTTTT	CASSLTSGTGELFF
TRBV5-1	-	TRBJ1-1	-	TGCGCCAGCAGCTGGGACACCGGAACGACTGAAGCTTTCTTT	CASSWDTGTTEAFF
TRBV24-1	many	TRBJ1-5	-	TGTGCCACCAGTGACTCCGGACAGAGGAATCAGCCCCAGCATTTT	CATSDSGQRNQPQHF
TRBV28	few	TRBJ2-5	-	TGTGCCAGCATTAACTCACAAGAGACCCAGTACTTC	CASINSQETQYF
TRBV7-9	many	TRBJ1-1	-	TGTGCCAGCAGCTTCCCGGGGAACACTGAAGCTTTCTTT	CASSFPGNTEAFF
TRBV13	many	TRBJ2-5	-	TGTGCCAGCAGCATATTTGGGGGGGAGACCCAGTACTTC	CASSIFGGETQYF
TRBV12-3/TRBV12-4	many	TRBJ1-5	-	TGTGCCAGCAGTTTAGGTCAGGTACGGACGAAAAAGATTCAGCCCCAGCATTTT	CASSLGQVRTKKIQPQHF
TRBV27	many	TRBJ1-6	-	TGTGCCAGCAGTTCCCGAGGAGGAACGAGGTCACCCCTCCACTTT	CASSSRGGTRSPLHF
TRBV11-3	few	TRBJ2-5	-	TGTGCCAGCAGCCCTAGGCCTGGGGAGCAAGAGACCCAGTACTTC	CASSPRPGEQETQYF
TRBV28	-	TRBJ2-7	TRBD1	TGTGCCAGCAGTTTGGTCACCGGGACAGGGGGATACGAGCAGTACTTC	CASSLVTGTGGYEQYF